The clone carrying this T cell receptor beta chain came up a few times. As yet, its antigen is unknown. These data originate in a study of tumor-infiltrating lymphocytes in primary liver carcinoma. Whole-study findings and limits: Tumor top-250-clone fraction significantly exceeded that of blood (p = 0.039).

Starting material of 400 to 600 ng total RNA yielded TCR beta cDNA via a constant-region primer. Libraries for TCR beta were built through three nested multiplex PCR rounds, which together made up a slightly modified ARM-PCR procedure. The opening two PCR rounds, 10 cycles each, paired TRBV1-TRBV30 forward primers with a C-beta reverse primer. TCRdb reprocessed the multiplex PCR reads via MiXCR and lists one record per CDR3 protein. Among 48,000 or so distinct CDR3 sequences listed, over 70% were seen once. Unsorted bulk tissue (about 18-30 mg) underwent RNA and DNA co-extraction. V shed 2 bases and J shed 14 bases, with 19 bases lying between them. CDR3 length: 15 residues. Per germline, CDR1 MDHEN and CDR2 SYDVKM.

The specimen was liver tumor tissue from sampling region 3. Subset meaning: tumor region T3, left-lateral pole. The V and J genes are TRBV28 and TRBJ1-6; no firm D call. The receptor was isolated from a man in his forties with primary liver carcinoma and hepatitis B virus infection. This chain's CDR3 is CASSLLGGRGFTLHF. In DNA, the CDR3 is TGTGCCAGCAGTTTACTCGGCGGGAGAGGGTTCACCCTCCACTTT. The full variable domain, rest sourced from reference TRBV28 and TRBJ1-6, is DVKVTQSSRYLVKRTGEKVFLECVQDMDHENMFWYRQDPGLGLRLIYFSYDVKMKEKGDIPEGYSVSREKKERFSLILESASTNQTSMYLCASSLLGGRGFTLHFGNGTRLTVT.